Presented here are 16 T cell receptor beta chains from one specimen sequenced in a study of persistence of HIV-infected CD4 T cells (dated by TCRdb to 2018 to 2021). For these TCRs, the target antigens are not known. TCRbeta repertoires were sequenced from genomic DNA with the immunoSEQ hsTCRB assay version 4 in survey mode. TCRdb limited this immuneACCESS table to in-frame rearrangements with V and J called. A share of clones is missing; checked studies link under half to unresolved V genes, and the rest is unexplained. The sample profile shows fewer than 40,000 clones; 75% to 85% of them were found once. The ten largest clones capture roughly 0.86% of the sample. The treatment or condition label on this specimen signifies: suppressive antiretroviral therapy. Lysates of CMV-infected fibroblasts at 9 to 10 ug/mL were used to stimulate the cells. Memory populations depleted of antigen-responding cells were obtained by sorting nonresponding CD40L-negative CD69-negative CD45RO-high memory CD4+ T cells.

This sample comprised CD4+ T cells sorted from PBMCs after approximately 19-hour stimulation, obtained from a patient who received antiretroviral therapy. In the paper's terms, the cell subset or site label means: CD40L-CD69- CD45RO-high memory CD4 T cells not responding to CMV lysate. The receptors stem from an adult man with HIV who was CMV-seropositive.

V usage is TRBV9 and J usage is TRBJ1-2, with D unresolved. The germline V gene encodes CDR1 SGDLS and CDR2 YYNGEE. The CDR3 runs to 11 residues. V dropped 3 bases and J dropped 5 bases, with 5 bases sitting between them. The CDR3 sequence: CASSALYGYTF. The CDR3 DNA reads TGTGCCAGCAGCGCTCTATATGGCTACACCTTC.

The V gene is TRBV5-1, the J gene TRBJ2-3; tentative D call: TRBD1 (6 bases). V shed 2 bases and J shed 4 bases, with 14 bases lying between them. Germline values: CDR1 SGHRS, CDR2 YFSETQ. The CDR3 runs 15 residues. DNA of the CDR3: TGCGCCAGCAGCTTACAGGGTAAGGGTGCAGATACGCAGTATTTT. Translation gives CASSLQGKGADTQYF.

This chain uses TRBV7-3 with TRBJ2-2; D is undetermined. The V end was cut by 1 base, the J end by 0 bases, with 12 bases between. The germline V gene encodes CDR1 SGHTA and CDR2 FQGTGA. This CDR3 has 17 residues. The CDR3 DNA follows: TGTGCCAGCAGCTTAAAGCCGCAGCTCGCGAACACCGGGGAGCTGTTTTTT. Translation gives CASSLKPQLANTGELFF.

This clone was found once. CDR3 loop: CASSSNTLGGTGELFF. Here the CDR3 DNA reads TGTGCCAGCTCATCGAACACCCTAGGAGGGACCGGGGAGCTGTTTTTT. J is TRBJ2-2 and V is TRBV18, with a weak D call TRBD2 (6 bases). Germline CDR1 KGHSH, CDR2 LQKENI. V was cut by 5 bases and J by 5 bases, with 18 bases left in between. CDR3 length equals 16 residues.

The chain carries TRBV6-5 and TRBJ1-6; tentative D call: TRBD1 (6 bases). The V end was cut by 8 bases, the J end by 8 bases, with 7 bases between. This CDR3 has 11 amino acids. Germline loops: CDR1 MNHEY, CDR2 SVGAGI. The CDR3 region is CASRQDSPLHF. The CDR3 DNA sequence: TGTGCCAGCCGACAGGATTCACCCCTCCACTTT.

This chain uses TRBV9 with TRBJ1-1, with D possibly TRBD1 on 5 matching bases. Germline CDR1 reads SGDLS; CDR2 reads YYNGEE. V was cut by 0 bases and J by 0 bases, with 6 bases left in between. CDR3 size: 14 residues. CDR3: CASSVGQMNTEAFF. The CDR3 region has the DNA TGTGCCAGCAGCGTAGGACAGATGAACACTGAAGCTTTCTTT.

This chain links TRBV30 with TRBJ2-1, with D unclear. The CDR3 sequence is 12 residues long. V was clipped by 3 bases and J by 9 bases, with 12 bases between them. Germline V gene data show CDR1 as GTSNPN and CDR2 as SVGIG (reference sequence). The CDR3 DNA reads TGTGCCTGGAGGGCCTTCGGTGGTGAGCAGTTCTTC. This sequence encodes CAWRAFGGEQFF.

This chain joins TRBV18 and TRBJ1-2, with 8 bases that match TRBD1. J was trimmed by 4 bases and V by 2 bases; bases with no gene match: 9. The CDR3 consists of 16 residues. Germline V gene data show CDR1 as KGHSH and CDR2 as LQKENI. The CDR3 region has the DNA TGTGCCAGCTCACCAAAATCCGGACAGGGATCCTATGGCTACACCTTC. It codes for CASSPKSGQGSYGYTF.

This rearrangement joins TRBV20-1 to TRBJ1-1; no clear D. The CDR3 runs to 11 residues. Germline CDR1 is DFQATT and CDR2 is SNEGSKA (reference sequence). V dropped 2 bases and J dropped 9 bases, with 10 bases sitting between them. CDR3 coding DNA: TGCAGTGCTAGAACACCAAATCAAGCTTTCTTT. Translation gives CSARTPNQAFF.

The J gene is TRBJ1-5, the V gene TRBV6-1; the D is unclear. V lost 3 bases, J lost 1 base, and 7 bases lay in between. Germline-derived CDR1 and CDR2 are MNHNS and SASEGT. The CDR3 consists of 14 residues. CDR3: CASSEIGSNQPQHF. CDR3 DNA: TGTGCCAGCAGTGAGATAGGGAGCAATCAGCCCCAGCATTTT.

V and J are TRBV7-8 and TRBJ1-2; D gene uncertain. Germline lookup yields CDR1 SGHVS and CDR2 FQNEAQ. Trimming took 1 base from V and 1 from J, leaving 4 bases between them. This CDR3 spans 13 amino acids. The CDR3 DNA reads as TGTGCCAGCAGCTTAGGCGATAACTATGGCTACACCTTC. Translated, it gives CASSLGDNYGYTF.

The CDR3 loop reads CSAPGQGITEAFF. CDR3 DNA sequence: TGCAGCGCACCGGGACAGGGCATCACTGAAGCTTTCTTT. The rearrangement links TRBV29-1 to TRBJ1-1; 9 bases are a match to TRBD1. CDR3 size: 13 residues. The V and J ends lost 7 bases and 4 bases, in that order; junction bases with no gene match: 7. The V gene's germline CDR1 is SQVTM and CDR2 ANQGSEA.

This clone was seen only a few times. The chain recombines TRBV18 with TRBJ1-2; D is possibly TRBD1 (6 bases). This CDR3 region has 16 residues. Germline CDR1 and CDR2: KGHSH and LQKENI. Trimming cost V 4 bases and J 0 bases, with 15 bases left between them. The CDR3 DNA reads TGTGCCAGCTCACTATACGACAGGTCTGCTAACTATGGCTACACCTTC. As protein: CASSLYDRSANYGYTF.

V is TRBV5-6 and J is TRBJ1-4, with D perhaps TRBD1 (6 bases). Germline V lookup: CDR1 SGHDT, CDR2 YYEEEE. The CDR3 has 13 amino acids. The ends were cut back, 4 bases at V and 7 bases at J, with 11 bases in the middle. In DNA, the CDR3 is TGTGCCAGCAGCCGGGGGCTCGGTGAAAAACTGTTTTTT. The encoded protein is CASSRGLGEKLFF.

V and J are TRBV3-1 (or the pseudogene TRBV3-2) and TRBJ1-3; 9 bases are a match to TRBD1. CDR3 length: 17 amino acids. V trimming: 0 bases; J trimming: 2 bases; junction bases outside the gene matches: 5. CDR1 LGHDT and CDR2 YNNKEL come from the germline V gene (reference sequence). CDR3 coding DNA: TGTGCCAGCAGCCAAGAGGGACAGGGTTATGCTGGAAACACCATATATTTT. Translation gives CASSQEGQGYAGNTIYF.

The chain has TRBV10-3 and TRBJ2-7; TRBD1 aligns across 7 bases. In germline, CDR1 is ENHRY, CDR2 SYGVKD. V dropped 7 bases and J dropped 5; count of bases not matched to a gene: 8. CDR3 length equals 13 residues. CDR3 loop: CAITKTGRDEQYF. The CDR3 nucleotides are TGTGCCATCACCAAGACAGGGCGCGACGAGCAGTACTTC.